The rows below give T cell receptor beta chains drawn from one sample of a study of T cells in Graves' hyperthyroidism and ophthalmopathy. TCRdb processed the multiplex PCR reads anew with MiXCR; each CDR3 protein has one entry. The table includes 360,000 or so distinct CDR3 sequences, 15% to 20% detected once. The sample consisted of blood. Receptors were obtained from a woman under 30 with Graves' hyperthyroidism. Both conserved end residues are trimmed from each CDR3. Fields, in order: J gene, V gene, CDR3 protein.

j_gene: TRBJ1-1
v_gene: TRBV6-1
CDR3aa: ASSTGEAF

j_gene: TRBJ1-3
v_gene: TRBV20-1
CDR3aa: SARDRGTAGNTIY

j_gene: TRBJ2-5
v_gene: TRBV29-1
CDR3aa: SVRQRGAYQETQY

j_gene: TRBJ2-7
v_gene: TRBV28
CDR3aa: ASSTSGGYEQY

j_gene: TRBJ1-1
v_gene: TRBV11-2
CDR3aa: ASSVTTGGNTEAF

j_gene: TRBJ1-1
v_gene: TRBV18
CDR3aa: ASSPFTGGTEAF

j_gene: TRBJ2-5
v_gene: TRBV24-1
CDR3aa: ATSDLGTSGDQETQY

j_gene: TRBJ1-5
v_gene: TRBV6-5
CDR3aa: ASSLRDRGSNQPQH

j_gene: TRBJ1-1
v_gene: TRBV20-1
CDR3aa: SANRDRVMGTEAF

j_gene: TRBJ1-6
v_gene: TRBV6-2/TRBV6-3
CDR3aa: ASSYYGESPLH

j_gene: TRBJ1-1
v_gene: TRBV9
CDR3aa: ASSAYQGPMSTEAF

j_gene: TRBJ1-2
v_gene: TRBV12-3/TRBV12-4
CDR3aa: ASRNEGTANYGYT

j_gene: TRBJ2-7
v_gene: TRBV2
CDR3aa: ASLRGSYEQY

j_gene: TRBJ1-5
v_gene: TRBV27
CDR3aa: ASSLLGGASNQPQH

j_gene: TRBJ1-1
v_gene: TRBV13
CDR3aa: ASSLDKYEAF

j_gene: TRBJ1-1
v_gene: TRBV13
CDR3aa: ASSDNLNTEAF

j_gene: TRBJ1-2
v_gene: TRBV5-1
CDR3aa: ASSLAPGGGYGYT

j_gene: TRBJ2-7
v_gene: TRBV15
CDR3aa: ATSRDLGWAEQY

j_gene: TRBJ2-5
v_gene: TRBV6-1
CDR3aa: ASSDRVGTRETQY

j_gene: TRBJ2-2
v_gene: TRBV12-3/TRBV12-4
CDR3aa: ASSYLTGNTGELF

j_gene: TRBJ1-6
v_gene: TRBV20-1
CDR3aa: SAIRDSVNSPLH

j_gene: TRBJ1-5
v_gene: TRBV6-1
CDR3aa: ASSARRGQPQH

j_gene: TRBJ2-7
v_gene: TRBV2
CDR3aa: ASSGRSSYEQY

j_gene: TRBJ2-2
v_gene: TRBV20-1
CDR3aa: SARDYSGGDTGELF

j_gene: TRBJ2-7
v_gene: TRBV20-1
CDR3aa: STRTATSSYEQY

j_gene: TRBJ2-7
v_gene: TRBV20-1
CDR3aa: SARDRRLVTPEQY

j_gene: TRBJ2-7
v_gene: TRBV27
CDR3aa: ASGEGSRAGDEQY

j_gene: TRBJ1-1
v_gene: TRBV6-2/TRBV6-3
CDR3aa: ASSYNRKPGPTFGTEAF

j_gene: TRBJ1-5
v_gene: TRBV12-3/TRBV12-4
CDR3aa: ASRLEGQPQH

j_gene: TRBJ1-2
v_gene: TRBV3-1
CDR3aa: ASSGHRDRRGYT

j_gene: TRBJ2-7
v_gene: TRBV12-5
CDR3aa: ASGLITSGTGRDYEQY

j_gene: TRBJ1-2
v_gene: TRBV28
CDR3aa: ASSLSPGAGYGYT

j_gene: TRBJ1-1
v_gene: TRBV12-3/TRBV12-4
CDR3aa: ASSLGGLYRLNTEAF

j_gene: TRBJ1-5
v_gene: TRBV2
CDR3aa: ASSGDRGRGQPQH

j_gene: TRBJ1-3
v_gene: TRBV18
CDR3aa: ASSPTGKGNTIY

j_gene: TRBJ1-6
v_gene: TRBV6-1
CDR3aa: ASATRGASSPLH

j_gene: TRBJ2-2
v_gene: TRBV11-1
CDR3aa: ASSSRGGVDTGELF

j_gene: TRBJ1-5
v_gene: TRBV12-3/TRBV12-4
CDR3aa: ASSTDVYQPQH

j_gene: TRBJ2-5
v_gene: TRBV5-1
CDR3aa: ASRPIIGTRQETQY

j_gene: TRBJ1-2
v_gene: TRBV12-3/TRBV12-4
CDR3aa: ASSFVKRGYT

j_gene: TRBJ1-1
v_gene: TRBV12-3/TRBV12-4
CDR3aa: ASLWGTEAF

j_gene: TRBJ1-2
v_gene: TRBV7-2
CDR3aa: ASSPDGGDYGYT

j_gene: TRBJ1-5
v_gene: TRBV14
CDR3aa: ASFRDNNQPQH

j_gene: TRBJ1-2
v_gene: TRBV12-3/TRBV12-4
CDR3aa: ASSGGQSYGYT

j_gene: TRBJ2-7
v_gene: TRBV11-3
CDR3aa: ASSLVSERGSSYEQY

j_gene: TRBJ1-1
v_gene: TRBV19
CDR3aa: ASSWLGAEAF

j_gene: TRBJ2-5
v_gene: TRBV10-1
CDR3aa: ASRAHLVRQETQY

j_gene: TRBJ1-1
v_gene: TRBV20-1
CDR3aa: SAPPGRSPDTEAF

j_gene: TRBJ1-1
v_gene: TRBV6-1
CDR3aa: ASSVHGNTEAF

j_gene: TRBJ1-5
v_gene: TRBV2
CDR3aa: ASTSRDRYQPQH

j_gene: TRBJ1-3
v_gene: TRBV6-2/TRBV6-3
CDR3aa: ASTEIGNTIY

j_gene: TRBJ2-5
v_gene: TRBV7-9
CDR3aa: ASSRVRAEGETQY

j_gene: TRBJ2-4
v_gene: TRBV6-5
CDR3aa: ASSYLEGEINIQY